The clone carrying this T cell receptor beta chain was counted only a few times. What it binds is not known. Primers: 60 Vbeta forward and 13 Jbeta reverse. Repertoires were generated with immunoSEQ multiplex PCR, while TCRdb's copy carries only in-frame clones and drops some. Of around 150,000 clones in the sample, around 77% were seen once. The sample is drawn from a study of cytomegalovirus exposure and HLA in healthy donors. Broader study findings: TCR beta sequences reportedly predicted most subjects' HLA-A and HLA-B alleles accurately.

Trimming took 4 bases from V and 5 from J; bases not matched to a gene: 4. The CDR3 sequence is 15 residues long. Germline lookup yields CDR1 PRHDT and CDR2 FYEKMQ (reference sequence). The sequencing sample was made of PBMCs. This chain joins TRBV13 and TRBJ1-3; 11 bases are a match to TRBD1. The sequence came from a man younger than 45 in good health and CMV-seronegative. The CDR3 region is CASSWGTGGRNTIYF. The CDR3 DNA reads TGTGCCAGCAGCTGGGGGACAGGGGGTCGAAACACCATATATTTT.